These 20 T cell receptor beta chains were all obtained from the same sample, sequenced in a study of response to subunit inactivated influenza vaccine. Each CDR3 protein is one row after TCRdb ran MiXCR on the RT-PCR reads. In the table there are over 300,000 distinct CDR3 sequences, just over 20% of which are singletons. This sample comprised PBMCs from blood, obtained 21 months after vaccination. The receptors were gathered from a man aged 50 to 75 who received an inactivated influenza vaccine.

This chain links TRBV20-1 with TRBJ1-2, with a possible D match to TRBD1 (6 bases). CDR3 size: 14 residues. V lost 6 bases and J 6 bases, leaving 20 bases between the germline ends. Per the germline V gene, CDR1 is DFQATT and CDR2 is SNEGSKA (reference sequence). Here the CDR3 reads CSAIQGGGRDGYTF. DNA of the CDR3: TGCAGTGCGATACAGGGAGGCGGGCGCGATGGCTACACCTTC.

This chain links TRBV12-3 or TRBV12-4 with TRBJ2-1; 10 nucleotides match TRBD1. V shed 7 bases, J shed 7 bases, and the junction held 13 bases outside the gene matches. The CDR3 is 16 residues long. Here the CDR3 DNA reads TGTGCCAGCACCCTTGGACGCGACAGGGGGCATAATGAGCAGTTCTTC. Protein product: CASTLGRDRGHNEQFF.

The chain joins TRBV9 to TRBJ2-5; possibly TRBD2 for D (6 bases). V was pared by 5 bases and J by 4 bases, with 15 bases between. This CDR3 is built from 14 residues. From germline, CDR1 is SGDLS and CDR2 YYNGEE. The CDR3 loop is CASSSGRDGETQYF. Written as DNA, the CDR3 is TGTGCCAGCAGTAGCGGCAGGGATGGAGAGACCCAGTACTTC. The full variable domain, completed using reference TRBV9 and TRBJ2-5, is DSGVTQTPKHLITATGQRVTLRCSPRSGDLSVYWYQQSLDQGLQFLIQYYNGEERAKGNILERFSAQQFPDLHSELNLSSLELGDSALYFCASSSGRDGETQYFGPGTRLLVL.

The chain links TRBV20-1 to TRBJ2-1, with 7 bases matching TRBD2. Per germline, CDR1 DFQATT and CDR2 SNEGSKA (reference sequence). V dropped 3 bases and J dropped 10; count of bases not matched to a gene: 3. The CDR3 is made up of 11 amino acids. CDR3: CSASNGREQFF. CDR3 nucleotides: TGCAGTGCTAGTAACGGGAGGGAGCAGTTCTTC.

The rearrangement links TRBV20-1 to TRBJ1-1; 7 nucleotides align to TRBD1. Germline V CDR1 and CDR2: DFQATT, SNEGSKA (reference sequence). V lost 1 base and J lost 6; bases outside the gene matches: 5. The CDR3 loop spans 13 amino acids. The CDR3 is CSARGQGGPEAFF. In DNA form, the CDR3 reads TGCAGTGCTAGAGGACAGGGCGGGCCTGAAGCTTTCTTT.

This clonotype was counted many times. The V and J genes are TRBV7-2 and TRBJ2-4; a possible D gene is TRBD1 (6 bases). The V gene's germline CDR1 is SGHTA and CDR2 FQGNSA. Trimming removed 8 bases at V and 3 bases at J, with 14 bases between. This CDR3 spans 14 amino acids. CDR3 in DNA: TGTGCCAGCGCCTCGGGACAACGCAAAAACATTCAGTACTTC. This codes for CASASGQRKNIQYF.

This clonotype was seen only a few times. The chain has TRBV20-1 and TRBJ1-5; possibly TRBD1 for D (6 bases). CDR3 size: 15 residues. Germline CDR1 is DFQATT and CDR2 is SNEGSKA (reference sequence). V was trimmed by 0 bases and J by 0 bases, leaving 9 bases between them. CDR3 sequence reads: CSARDPGHSNQPQHF. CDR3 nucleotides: TGCAGTGCTAGAGACCCGGGACATAGCAATCAGCCCCAGCATTTT.

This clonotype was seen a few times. CDR3 nucleotides: TGTGCCAGCAGTGAAGGATTGACAGGCTATAATGAAAAACTGTTTTTT. The encoded protein is CASSEGLTGYNEKLFF. The chain is built from TRBV25-1 and TRBJ1-4, with D possibly TRBD1 on 6 matching bases. The V end lost 2 bases, the J end lost 4 bases, and 14 bases lay between the germline ends. There are 16 residues in the CDR3. Germline assignment: CDR1 MGHDK and CDR2 SYGVNS.

This CDR3 reads CSVEVLGSGIADTQYF. The CDR3 DNA is TGCAGCGTTGAAGTACTGGGGAGCGGGATCGCAGATACGCAGTATTTT. This chain uses TRBV29-1 with TRBJ2-3, with 7 bases matching TRBD2. The CDR3 totals 16 residues. V lost 1 base, J lost 4 bases, and 11 bases stayed unmatched. Germline lookup yields CDR1 SQVTM and CDR2 ANQGSEA.

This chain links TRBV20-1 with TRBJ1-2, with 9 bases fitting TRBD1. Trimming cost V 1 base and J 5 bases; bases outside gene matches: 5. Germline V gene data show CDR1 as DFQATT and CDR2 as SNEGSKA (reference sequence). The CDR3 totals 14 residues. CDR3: CSARGGQGNYGYTF. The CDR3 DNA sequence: TGCAGTGCTAGAGGCGGACAGGGGAATTATGGCTACACCTTC.

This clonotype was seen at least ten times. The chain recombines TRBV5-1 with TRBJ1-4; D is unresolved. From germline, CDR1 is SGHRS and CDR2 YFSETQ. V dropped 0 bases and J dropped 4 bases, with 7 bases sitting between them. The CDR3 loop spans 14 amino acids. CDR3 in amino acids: CASSLDSFNEKLFF. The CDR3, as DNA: TGCGCCAGCAGCTTGGACAGCTTTAATGAAAAACTGTTTTTT.

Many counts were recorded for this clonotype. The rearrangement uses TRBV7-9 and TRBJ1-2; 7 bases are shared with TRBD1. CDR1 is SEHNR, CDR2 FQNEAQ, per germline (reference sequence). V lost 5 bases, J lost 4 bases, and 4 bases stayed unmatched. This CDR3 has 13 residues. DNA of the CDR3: TGTGCCAGCAGCCGGGGACAGATCTATGGCTACACCTTC. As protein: CASSRGQIYGYTF.

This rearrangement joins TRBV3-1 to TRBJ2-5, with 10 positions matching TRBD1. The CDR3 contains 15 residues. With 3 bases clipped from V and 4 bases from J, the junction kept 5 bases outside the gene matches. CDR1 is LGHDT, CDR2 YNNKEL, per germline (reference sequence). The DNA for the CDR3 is TGTGCCAGCAGCCAGGGGACAGGGGTGGTAGAGACCCAGTACTTC. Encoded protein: CASSQGTGVVETQYF.

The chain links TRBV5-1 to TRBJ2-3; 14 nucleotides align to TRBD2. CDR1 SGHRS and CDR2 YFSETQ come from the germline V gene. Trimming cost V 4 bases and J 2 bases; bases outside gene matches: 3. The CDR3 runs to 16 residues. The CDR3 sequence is CASSMGLAGDTDTQYF. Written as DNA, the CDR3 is TGCGCCAGCAGCATGGGACTAGCGGGGGACACAGATACGCAGTATTTT.

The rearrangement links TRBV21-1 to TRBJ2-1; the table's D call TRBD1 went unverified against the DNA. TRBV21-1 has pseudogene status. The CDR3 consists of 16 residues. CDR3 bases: TGTGCCAGCAGCCCCTGTTCGAGCGGCCGGGGCAATGAGCAGTTCTTC. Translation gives CASSPCSSGRGNEQFF.

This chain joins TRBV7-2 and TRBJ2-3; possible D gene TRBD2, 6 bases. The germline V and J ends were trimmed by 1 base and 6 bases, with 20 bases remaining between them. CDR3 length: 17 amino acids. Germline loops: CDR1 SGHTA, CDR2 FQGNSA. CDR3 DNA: TGTGCCAGCAGCTTAGTTGAAGTAGGGGAGGACCCGGATACGCAGTATTTT. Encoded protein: CASSLVEVGEDPDTQYF. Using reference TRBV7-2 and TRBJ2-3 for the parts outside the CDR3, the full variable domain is GAGVSQSPSNKVTEKGKDVELRCDPISGHTALYWYRQSLGQGLEFLIYFQGNSAPDKSGLPSDRFSAERTGGSVSTLTIQRTQQEDSAVYLCASSLVEVGEDPDTQYFGPGTRLTVL.

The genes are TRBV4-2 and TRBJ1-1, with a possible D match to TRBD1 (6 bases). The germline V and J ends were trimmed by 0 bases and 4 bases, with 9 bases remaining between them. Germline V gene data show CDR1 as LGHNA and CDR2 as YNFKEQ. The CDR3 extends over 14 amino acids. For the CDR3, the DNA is TGTGCCAGCAGCCAAGAGCCAGGGGTCACTGAAGCTTTCTTT. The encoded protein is CASSQEPGVTEAFF.

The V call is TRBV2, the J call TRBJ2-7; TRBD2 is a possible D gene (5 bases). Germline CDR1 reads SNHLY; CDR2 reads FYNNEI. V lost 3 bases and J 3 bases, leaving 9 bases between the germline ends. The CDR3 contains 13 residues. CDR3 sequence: CASSEEVNYEQYF. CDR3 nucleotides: TGTGCCAGCAGTGAGGAGGTGAACTACGAGCAGTACTTC.

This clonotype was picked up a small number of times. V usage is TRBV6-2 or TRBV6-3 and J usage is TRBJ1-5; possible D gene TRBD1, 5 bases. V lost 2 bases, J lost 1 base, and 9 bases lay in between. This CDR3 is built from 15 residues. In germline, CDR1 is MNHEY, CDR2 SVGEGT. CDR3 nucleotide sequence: TGTGCCAGCAGTTACCGAGGGGACAGCAATCAGCCCCAGCATTTT. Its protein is CASSYRGDSNQPQHF.

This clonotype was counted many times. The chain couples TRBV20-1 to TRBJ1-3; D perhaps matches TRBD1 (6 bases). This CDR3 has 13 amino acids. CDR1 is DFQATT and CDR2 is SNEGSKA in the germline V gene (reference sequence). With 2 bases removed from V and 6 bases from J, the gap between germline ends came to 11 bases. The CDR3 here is CSARNRAENTIYF. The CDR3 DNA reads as TGCAGTGCTAGAAACAGGGCGGAAAACACCATATATTTT.